The 6 T cell receptor beta chains given below trace back to one sample, sequenced in a study of blood T cell repertoires in COVID-19. The table came from immunoSEQ multiplex PCR; TCRdb's copy has only in-frame clones and leaves some out. The data show 130,000 to 150,000 clones, about nine tenths seen once. The sequenced sample consisted of peripheral blood. The origin of the receptors is a human donor in a cohort sampled during active COVID-19.

V gene TRBV18 combines with J gene TRBJ2-7; D is perhaps TRBD1 (5 bases). The V and J ends lost 5 bases and 6 bases respectively, with 14 bases between them. This CDR3 contains 13 residues. CDR1 KGHSH and CDR2 LQKENI come from the germline V gene. CDR3 bases: TGTGCCAGCTCAGCCCAGGGATTTGCCGAGCAGTACTTC. Translating it yields CASSAQGFAEQYF.

V gene TRBV10-1 combines with J gene TRBJ2-1; D might be TRBD2 (5 bases). With 3 bases removed from V and 8 bases from J, the gap between germline ends came to 11 bases. Germline V gene sequence: CDR1 WNHNN, CDR2 SYGVQD (reference sequence). The CDR3 totals 13 residues. DNA of the CDR3: TGCGCCAGCAGTGATCCGGGAAACTATGAGCAGTTCTTC. Residues: CASSDPGNYEQFF.

The chain combines TRBV3-1 (or the pseudogene TRBV3-2) with TRBJ1-1, with 7 bases lining up with TRBD1. Unmatched junction bases numbered 6, after V lost 2 bases and J lost 6 bases. From germline, CDR1 is LGHDT and CDR2 YNNKEL (reference sequence). This CDR3 has 14 amino acids. For the CDR3, the DNA is TGTGCCAGCAGCCAACGGACAGGATGGGCTGAAGCTTTCTTT. Translation: CASSQRTGWAEAFF.

The chain carries TRBV7-2 and TRBJ2-3, with TRBD2 matching over 12 bases. V lost 4 bases, J lost 5 bases, and 7 bases stayed unmatched. The CDR3 length is 16 residues. Germline lookup yields CDR1 SGHTA and CDR2 FQGNSA. The CDR3 coding sequence is TGTGCCAGCAGCTCCGTGACTAGCGGGGGCAAAGATACGCAGTATTTT. Its translation is CASSSVTSGGKDTQYF.

This chain links TRBV4-3 with TRBJ2-1; D is perhaps TRBD1 (6 bases). Germline V gene sequence: CDR1 LGHNA, CDR2 YSLEER. This CDR3 has 15 residues. Trimming took 2 bases from V and 10 from J, leaving 18 bases between them. The CDR3 region has the DNA TGCGCCAGCAGCCAAAGCCAAGTCTGGGGGCGAGAGCAGTTCTTC. This gives the protein CASSQSQVWGREQFF.

The rearrangement joins TRBV6-4 to TRBJ1-4; weak D call: TRBD1 (6 bases). The CDR3 covers 14 residues. CDR1 and CDR2 from the germline V gene are MRHNA and SNTAGT. Here the CDR3 DNA reads TGTGTCCAGAGAACGGGGGGCCCTAATGAAAAACTGTTTTTT. This gives the protein CVQRTGGPNEKLFF.